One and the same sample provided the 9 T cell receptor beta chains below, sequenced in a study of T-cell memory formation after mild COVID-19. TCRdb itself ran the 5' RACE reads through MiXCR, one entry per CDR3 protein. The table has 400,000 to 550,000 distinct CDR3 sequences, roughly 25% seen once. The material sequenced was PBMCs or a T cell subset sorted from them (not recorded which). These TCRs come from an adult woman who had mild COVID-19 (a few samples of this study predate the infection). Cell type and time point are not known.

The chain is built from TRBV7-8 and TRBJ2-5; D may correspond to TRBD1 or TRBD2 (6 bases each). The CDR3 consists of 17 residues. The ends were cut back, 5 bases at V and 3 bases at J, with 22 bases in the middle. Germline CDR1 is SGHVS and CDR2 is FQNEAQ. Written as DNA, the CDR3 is TGTGCCAGCAGCCCGTGGGGGGTGGGGGCAAAGAAAGAGACCCAGTACTTC. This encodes CASSPWGVGAKKETQYF.

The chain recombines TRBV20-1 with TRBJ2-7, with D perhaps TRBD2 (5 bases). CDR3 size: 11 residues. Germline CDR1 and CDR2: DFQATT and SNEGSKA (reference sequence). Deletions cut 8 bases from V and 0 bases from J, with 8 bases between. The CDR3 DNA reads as TGCAGTCCGGGGAGCTCCTACGAGCAGTACTTC. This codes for CSPGSSYEQYF.

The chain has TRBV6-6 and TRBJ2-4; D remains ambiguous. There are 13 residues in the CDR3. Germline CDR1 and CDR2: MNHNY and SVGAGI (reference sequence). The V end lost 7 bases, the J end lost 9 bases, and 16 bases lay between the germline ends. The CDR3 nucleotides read TGTGCCAGCACCAGGACCGTCTTGGGCATTCAGTACTTC. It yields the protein CASTRTVLGIQYF.

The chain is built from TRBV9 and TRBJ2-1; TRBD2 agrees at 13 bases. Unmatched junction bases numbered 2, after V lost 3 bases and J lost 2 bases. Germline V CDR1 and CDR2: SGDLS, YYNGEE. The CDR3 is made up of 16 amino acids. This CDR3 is CASSEGLAGTYNEQFF. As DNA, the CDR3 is TGTGCCAGCAGCGAGGGACTAGCGGGAACCTACAATGAGCAGTTCTTC.

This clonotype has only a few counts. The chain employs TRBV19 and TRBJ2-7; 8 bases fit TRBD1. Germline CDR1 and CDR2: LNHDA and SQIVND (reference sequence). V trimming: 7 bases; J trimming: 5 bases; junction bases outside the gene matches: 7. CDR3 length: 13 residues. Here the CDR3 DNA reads TGTGCCAGTAAGGACAGGGCTCATCACGAGCAGTACTTC. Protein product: CASKDRAHHEQYF.

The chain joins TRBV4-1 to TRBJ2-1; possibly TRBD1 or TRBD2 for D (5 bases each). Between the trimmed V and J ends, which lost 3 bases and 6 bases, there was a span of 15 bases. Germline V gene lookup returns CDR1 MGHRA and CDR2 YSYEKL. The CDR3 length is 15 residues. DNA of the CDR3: TGCGCCAGCAGCCACCCCGATCGGGGCGTCAATGAGCAGTTCTTC. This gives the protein CASSHPDRGVNEQFF.

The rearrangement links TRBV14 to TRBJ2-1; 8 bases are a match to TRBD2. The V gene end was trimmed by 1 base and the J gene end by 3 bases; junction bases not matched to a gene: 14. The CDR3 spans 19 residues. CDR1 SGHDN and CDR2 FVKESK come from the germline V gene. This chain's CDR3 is CASSQVPGGAGRFYNEQFF. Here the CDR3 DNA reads TGTGCCAGCAGCCAAGTCCCCGGGGGGGCGGGACGCTTCTACAATGAGCAGTTCTTC.

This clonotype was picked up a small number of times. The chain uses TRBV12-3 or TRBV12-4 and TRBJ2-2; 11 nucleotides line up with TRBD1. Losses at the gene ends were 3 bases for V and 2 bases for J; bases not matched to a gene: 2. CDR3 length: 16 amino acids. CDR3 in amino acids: CASSFGTGGNTGELFF. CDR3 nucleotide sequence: TGTGCCAGCAGTTTCGGGACAGGGGGTAACACCGGGGAGCTGTTTTTT.

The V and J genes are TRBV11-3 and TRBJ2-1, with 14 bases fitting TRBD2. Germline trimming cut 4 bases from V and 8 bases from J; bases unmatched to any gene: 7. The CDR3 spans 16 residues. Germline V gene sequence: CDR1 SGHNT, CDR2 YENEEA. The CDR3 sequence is CASSSWGLAGDYEQFF. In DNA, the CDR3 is TGTGCCAGCAGCTCTTGGGGACTAGCGGGAGACTATGAGCAGTTCTTC.